These T cell receptor beta chains were read from a single sample in a study of T-cell memory formation after mild COVID-19. MiXCR, applied by TCRdb to the 5' RACE reads, yields one record per CDR3 protein. The sample carries about 140,000 distinct CDR3 sequences, roughly 14% recorded once. The sample comprised PBMCs or a T cell subset sorted from them (not recorded which). These receptors came from an adult woman who had mild COVID-19 (a few samples of this study predate the infection). Cell type and time point are not known. CDR3s include the opening cysteine and the closing phenylalanine or tryptophan. Fields, in order: V gene, CDR3 length, clone size, J gene, D gene, CDR3 DNA, CDR3 protein. The D gene is left open where the match is weak. Size is stated for part of the rows, as once, few or many counts, or as a class when the clone is expanded.

>TRBV4-1|14|few|TRBJ1-1|NA
TGCGCCAGCAGAACCCTCCCGGGGAACACTGAAGCTTTCTTT
CASRTLPGNTEAFF
>TRBV5-8|17|NA|TRBJ2-1|NA
TGTGCCAGCAGCTGGGCGACGTCCAGTAGAAATGACAATGAGCAGTTCTTC
CASSWATSSRNDNEQFF
>TRBV4-2|15|many|TRBJ2-7|NA
TGTGCCAGCAGCCAAGATATTAGTAGTCGTAACGAGCAGTACTTC
CASSQDISSRNEQYF
>TRBV15|13|few|TRBJ1-6|NA
TGTGCCACCAGCAGAGTTCGGGACTCACCCCTCCACTTT
CATSRVRDSPLHF
>TRBV29-1|12|NA|TRBJ1-1|TRBD1
TGCAGCGTCGCAGGGGGTAGCACTGAAGCTTTCTTT
CSVAGGSTEAFF
>TRBV7-9|12|NA|TRBJ2-7|NA
TGTGCCAGCAGCTCGTCCCCCCACGAGCAGTACTTC
CASSSSPHEQYF
>TRBV7-6|13|NA|TRBJ2-7|NA
TGTGCCAGCAGCCTTATGGGATCCTACGAGCAGTACTTC
CASSLMGSYEQYF
>TRBV30|12|NA|TRBJ2-7|NA
TGTGCCTGGGCCCGCCGGTCCGACGAGCAGTACTTC
CAWARRSDEQYF
>TRBV15|13|few|TRBJ1-5|NA
TGTGCCACCAGCAGAGCTCCCCTCCAGCCCCAGCATTTT
CATSRAPLQPQHF
>TRBV6-2/TRBV6-3|15|few|TRBJ2-3|NA
TGTGCCAGCAGTTACGTAGGACAGCCTACAGATACGCAGTATTTT
CASSYVGQPTDTQYF
>TRBV4-2|13|many|TRBJ2-7|NA
TGTGCCAGCAGCCCCACGGCCTCCTACGAGCAGTACTTC
CASSPTASYEQYF
>TRBV12-3/TRBV12-4|14|many|TRBJ2-7|NA
TGTGCCAGCAGTTTTGGGCGTAAGACCTACGAGCAGTACTTC
CASSFGRKTYEQYF
>TRBV11-3|14|many|TRBJ2-5|NA
TGTGCCAGCAGCTCCCTAAGAGCCGCAGGGACCCAGTACTTC
CASSSLRAAGTQYF
>TRBV5-1|20|many|TRBJ2-2|TRBD2
TGCGCCAGCAGCTTGGAAGCCCGCCGAGCACTAGCGGCGAACACCGGGGAGCTGTTTTTT
CASSLEARRALAANTGELFF
>TRBV7-2|13|few|TRBJ2-1|NA
TGTGCCAGCAGCTTCAAACCCGATGCTGAGCAGTTCTTC
CASSFKPDAEQFF
>TRBV20-1|14|NA|TRBJ2-5|NA
TGCAGCTTTAAAATGCGGGGCTATGGGGAGACCCAGTACTTC
CSFKMRGYGETQYF
>TRBV20-1|13|NA|TRBJ1-4|NA
TGCAGTGCTAGACTAATAGCTAATGAAAAACTGTTTTTT
CSARLIANEKLFF
>TRBV12-3/TRBV12-4|14|many|TRBJ1-2|NA
TGTGCCAGCAGTTCTAACCAGGGGAGGTATGGCTACACCTTC
CASSSNQGRYGYTF
>TRBV29-1|13|few|TRBJ2-2|TRBD1
TGCAGCGTTGACAGGGGGCTCGCCGGGGAGCTGTTTTTT
CSVDRGLAGELFF
>TRBV4-1|16|NA|TRBJ2-1|TRBD1
TGCGCCAGCAGCCAAGATCGGACAGGGGGCGGGAATGAGCAGTTCTTC
CASSQDRTGGGNEQFF
>TRBV10-2|15|few|TRBJ2-7|NA
TGCGCCAGCAGGGGGACTGAGGGCTTCAAGTACGAGCAGTACTTC
CASRGTEGFKYEQYF
>TRBV7-2|13|few|TRBJ1-1|NA
TGTGCCAGCAGCGTACAGGTGAACACTGAAGCTTTCTTT
CASSVQVNTEAFF
>TRBV9|15|many|TRBJ2-7|TRBD2
TGTGCCAGCAGTTGGGGAGTGGGAGGGTCATACGAGCAGTACTTC
CASSWGVGGSYEQYF
>TRBV12-3/TRBV12-4|12|many|TRBJ2-2|NA
TGTGCCAGCAGTTTGGGCACCGGGGAGCTGTTTTTT
CASSLGTGELFF
>TRBV9|13|NA|TRBJ2-1|NA
TGTGCCAGCAACCAGGCAGGGTCTGATGAGCAGTTCTTC
CASNQAGSDEQFF
>TRBV5-1|15|NA|TRBJ2-1|TRBD1
TGCGCCAGCAGCATGGAGACAGGGAGTTGGAATGAGCAGTTCTTC
CASSMETGSWNEQFF
>TRBV2|14|few|TRBJ1-3|NA
TGTGCCAGCACTCCGTATGGGACTGGAAACACCATATATTTT
CASTPYGTGNTIYF
>TRBV7-3|15|NA|TRBJ2-1|TRBD1
TGTGCCAGCAGCTTATGGCAGGGACAGGAAAATGAGCAGTTCTTC
CASSLWQGQENEQFF
>TRBV5-8|15|NA|TRBJ2-1|NA
TGTGCCAGCAGCAGGTTCACGAGCTCCTACAATGAGCAGTTCTTC
CASSRFTSSYNEQFF
>TRBV5-1|15|few|TRBJ2-1|NA
TGCGCCAGCAGCTTGGTCTGGGGGTCGGGCGATGAGCAGTTCTTC
CASSLVWGSGDEQFF
>TRBV18|14|NA|TRBJ2-5|NA
TGTGCCAGCTCACCAAGGACTTTACAAGAGACCCAGTACTTC
CASSPRTLQETQYF